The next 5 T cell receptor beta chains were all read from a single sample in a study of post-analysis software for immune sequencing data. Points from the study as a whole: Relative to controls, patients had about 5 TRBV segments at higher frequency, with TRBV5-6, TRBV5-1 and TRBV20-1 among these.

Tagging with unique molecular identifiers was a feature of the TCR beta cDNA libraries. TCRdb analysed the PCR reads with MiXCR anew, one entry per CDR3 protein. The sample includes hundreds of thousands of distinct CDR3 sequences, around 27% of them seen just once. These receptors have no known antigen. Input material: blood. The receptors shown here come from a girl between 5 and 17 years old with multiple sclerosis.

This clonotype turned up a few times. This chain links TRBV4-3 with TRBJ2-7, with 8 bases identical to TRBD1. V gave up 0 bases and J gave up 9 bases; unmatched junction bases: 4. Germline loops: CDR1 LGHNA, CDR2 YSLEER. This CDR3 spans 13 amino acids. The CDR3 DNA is TGCGCCAGCAGCCAAGACAGGGGGCGCGGGCAGTACTTC. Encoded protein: CASSQDRGRGQYF.

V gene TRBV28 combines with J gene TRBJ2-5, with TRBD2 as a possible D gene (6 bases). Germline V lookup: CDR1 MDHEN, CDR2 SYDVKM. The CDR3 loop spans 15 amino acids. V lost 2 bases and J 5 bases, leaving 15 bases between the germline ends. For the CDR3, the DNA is TGTGCCAGCAGTTTACAGGCGGGACGGGGGGAGACCCAGTACTTC. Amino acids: CASSLQAGRGETQYF. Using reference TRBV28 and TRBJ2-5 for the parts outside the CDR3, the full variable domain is DVKVTQSSRYLVKRTGEKVFLECVQDMDHENMFWYRQDPGLGLRLIYFSYDVKMKEKGDIPEGYSVSREKKERFSLILESASTNQTSMYLCASSLQAGRGETQYFGPGTRLLVL.

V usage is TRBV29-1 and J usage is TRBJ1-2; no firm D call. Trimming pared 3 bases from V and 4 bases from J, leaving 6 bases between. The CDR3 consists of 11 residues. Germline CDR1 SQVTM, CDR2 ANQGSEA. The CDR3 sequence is CSVDGSYGYTF. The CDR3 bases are TGCAGCGTTGACGGCTCCTATGGCTACACCTTC. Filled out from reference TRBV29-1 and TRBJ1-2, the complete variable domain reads SAVISQKPSRDICQRGTSLTIQCQVDSQVTMMFWYRQQPGQSLTLIATANQGSEATYESGFVIDKFPISRPNLTFSTLTVSNMSPEDSSIYLCSVDGSYGYTFGSGTRLTVV.

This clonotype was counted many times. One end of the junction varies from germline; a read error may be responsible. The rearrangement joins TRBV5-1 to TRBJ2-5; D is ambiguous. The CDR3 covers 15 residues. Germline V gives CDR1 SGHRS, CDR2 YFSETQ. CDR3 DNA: TGTGCCAGCAGCTTAGAGGTTGGCGGCCAAGAGACCCAGTACTTC. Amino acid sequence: CASSLEVGGQETQYF.

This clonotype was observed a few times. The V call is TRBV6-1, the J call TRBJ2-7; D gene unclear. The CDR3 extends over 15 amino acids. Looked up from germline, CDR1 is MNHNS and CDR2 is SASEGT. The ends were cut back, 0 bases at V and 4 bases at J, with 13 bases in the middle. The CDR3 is CASSEAIRKVYEQYF. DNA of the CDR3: TGTGCCAGCAGTGAAGCAATCAGGAAAGTATACGAGCAGTACTTC.